This T cell receptor (beta chain) stems from a study of Ad26.COV2.S vaccination and SARS-CoV-2 variants. The assay was immunoSEQ multiplex PCR, and TCRdb's table has in-frame clones only and misses some. Found here are about 410,000 clones, about nine tenths of them singletons; the top ten hold under 3.5%. In regard to this clone: Its antigen is undetermined.

As for treatment: about 20 received Ad26.COV2.S at low or high dose, single or two shots; 5 received placebo; per-sample allocation not given. Repertoires come from day 63 after the first vaccine or placebo injection. Study conclusions and caveats: It was reported that spike-specific CD8+ and CD4+ T cell responses were substantially broad after vaccination.

The specimen comprised peripheral blood, sampled in a trial of Ad26.COV2.S vaccine versus placebo. This receptor was identified in a person between 18 and 65 years old who received the Ad26.COV2.S COVID-19 vaccine or a placebo.

CDR3 residues: CASSSYRGPNYGYTF. In nucleotides, the CDR3 is TGTGCCAGCAGCTCCTACAGGGGGCCTAACTATGGCTACACCTTC. The rearrangement links TRBV11-1 to TRBJ1-2; 9 nucleotides line up with TRBD1. The length of the CDR3 is 15 residues. The trim removed 4 bases at V and 0 bases at J, leaving 3 bases unmatched. In germline, CDR1 is SGHAT, CDR2 FQDESV (reference sequence).